A single sample gave rise to the 2 T cell receptor beta chains below, sequenced in a study of post-analysis software for immune sequencing data. Whole-study results and caveats: Comparison of patients with controls showed roughly five TRBV segments more frequent in patients, TRBV5-6, TRBV5-1 and TRBV20-1 among them.

No antigen has been assigned to these receptors. Incorporated into the TCR beta cDNA libraries were unique molecular identifiers, which served to reduce PCR and sequencing biases. TCRdb re-called the PCR reads with MiXCR, one entry per CDR3 protein. Here the sample spans 750,000 to 900,000 distinct CDR3 sequences, 46% being singletons. Sequencing was done on a sample of blood. The receptors were gathered from a girl between 5 and 17 years old with multiple sclerosis.

The gene calls are TRBV5-6 and TRBJ1-2, with 8 bases matching TRBD1. Germline V CDR1 and CDR2: SGHDT, YYEEEE. This CDR3 comprises 15 residues. V dropped 3 bases and J dropped 3; count of bases not matched to a gene: 7. CDR3 sequence: CASSYTQDRDYGYTF. The CDR3 DNA sequence: TGTGCCAGCAGCTACACCCAGGACAGGGACTATGGCTACACCTTC.

This clonotype was counted a few times. The gene calls are TRBV3-1 and TRBJ2-7; unclear D gene. CDR3 size: 13 residues. V lost 1 base, J lost 0 bases, and 4 bases lay in between. Per the germline V gene, CDR1 is LGHDT and CDR2 is YNNKEL (reference sequence). The CDR3 is CASSQAGSYEQYF. The CDR3 nucleotides are TGTGCCAGCAGCCAAGCCGGCTCCTACGAGCAGTACTTC.